This T cell receptor (beta chain) was recorded in a study of vaccination and CD4 T cells after COVID-19. Sample treatment: roughly 10-day PBMC culture with coronavirus spike peptide pools or control peptides (ViraFEST assay). The unexposed donor gave CD4+ T cells before the COVID-19 pandemic (2011-2018). To note about this clonotype: The antigen is unknown.

Oncomine TCR Beta short-read sequencing was applied to DNA from cultured CD4+ T cells. TCRdb called the PCR reads again in MiXCR, with one record for every CDR3 protein. Counted here are around 4,000 distinct CDR3 sequences, roughly 63% occurring once; the ten biggest clones make up 31%. Germline lookup yields CDR1 SGHVS and CDR2 FQNEAQ. This CDR3 has 12 residues. The ends were cut back, 5 bases at V and 8 bases at J, with 12 bases in the middle. The TCR sequence derives from a human donor in good health. The sequencing sample was made of CD4+ T cells from blood, cultured in vitro. This chain links TRBV7-8 with TRBJ1-2; D may be TRBD1 (5 bases). The chain's CDR3 is CASSPRGEGYTF. The CDR3 nucleotides read TGTGCCAGCAGCCCACGGGGGGAAGGCTACACCTTC.